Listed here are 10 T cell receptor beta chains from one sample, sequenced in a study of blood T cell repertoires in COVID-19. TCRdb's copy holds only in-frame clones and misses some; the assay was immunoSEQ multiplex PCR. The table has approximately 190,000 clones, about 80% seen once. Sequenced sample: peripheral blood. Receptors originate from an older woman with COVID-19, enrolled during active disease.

The CDR3 spells CASSDGLAGAQQETQYF. CDR3 coding DNA: TGTGCCAGCAGTGACGGACTAGCGGGGGCACAACAAGAGACCCAGTACTTC. The genes are TRBV27 and TRBJ2-5; 13 nucleotides match TRBD2. The CDR3 contains 17 residues. The germline V gene encodes CDR1 MNHEY and CDR2 SMNVEV (reference sequence). J gave up 2 bases and V 5 bases, and 8 bases lay outside the gene matches.

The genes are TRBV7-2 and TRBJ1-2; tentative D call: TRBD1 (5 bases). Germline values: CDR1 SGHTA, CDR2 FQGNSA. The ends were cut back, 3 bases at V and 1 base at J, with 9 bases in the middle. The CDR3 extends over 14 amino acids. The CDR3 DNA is TGTGCCAGCAGCTTGGGGACTGTTAACTATGGCTACACCTTC. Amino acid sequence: CASSLGTVNYGYTF.

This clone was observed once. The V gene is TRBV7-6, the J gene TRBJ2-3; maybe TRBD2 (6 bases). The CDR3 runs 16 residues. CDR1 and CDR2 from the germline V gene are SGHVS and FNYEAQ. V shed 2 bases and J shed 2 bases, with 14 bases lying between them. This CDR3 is CASSLRSQGLTDTQYF. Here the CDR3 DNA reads TGTGCCAGCAGCTTAAGGTCGCAGGGACTCACAGATACGCAGTATTTT.

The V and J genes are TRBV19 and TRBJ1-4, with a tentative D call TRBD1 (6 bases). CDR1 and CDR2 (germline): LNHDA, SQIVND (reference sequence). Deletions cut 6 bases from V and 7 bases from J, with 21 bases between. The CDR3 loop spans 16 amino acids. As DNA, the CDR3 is TGTGCCAGTAGCCCCCTCGTTGGGGGCCCAGGTGAAAAACTGTTTTTT. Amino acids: CASSPLVGGPGEKLFF.

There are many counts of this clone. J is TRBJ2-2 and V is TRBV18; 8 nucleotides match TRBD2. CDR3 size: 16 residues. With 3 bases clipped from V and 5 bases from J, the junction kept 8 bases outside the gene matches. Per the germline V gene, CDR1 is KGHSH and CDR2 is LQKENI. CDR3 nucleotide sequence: TGTGCCAGCTCACCTCAAGCGGGAGACCTGACCGGGGAGCTGTTTTTT. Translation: CASSPQAGDLTGELFF.

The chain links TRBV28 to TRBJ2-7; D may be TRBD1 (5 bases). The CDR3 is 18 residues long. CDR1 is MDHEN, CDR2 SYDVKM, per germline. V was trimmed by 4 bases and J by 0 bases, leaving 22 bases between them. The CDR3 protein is CASSSYPRWGQSSYEQYV. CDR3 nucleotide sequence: TGTGCCAGCAGTTCCTACCCCAGGTGGGGCCAAAGCTCCTACGAGCAGTACGTC.

Here the CDR3 reads CASSFSTPNSGQPQHF. The DNA of the CDR3 is TGTGCCAGCAGCTTCTCAACTCCGAATAGCGGGCAGCCCCAGCATTTT. The J gene is TRBJ1-5, the V gene TRBV5-5; D is uncertain. CDR3 length equals 16 residues. Germline V gene data show CDR1 as SGHKS and CDR2 as YYEKEE (reference sequence). V lost 2 bases to trimming and J lost 7 bases, with 19 bases between them. The whole variable domain, remainder taken from reference TRBV5-5 and TRBJ1-5, is DAGVTQSPTHLIKTRGQQVTLRCSPISGHKSVSWYQQVLGQGPQFIFQYYEKEERGRGNFPDRFSARQFPNYSSELNVNALLLGDSALYLCASSFSTPNSGQPQHFGDGTRLSIL.

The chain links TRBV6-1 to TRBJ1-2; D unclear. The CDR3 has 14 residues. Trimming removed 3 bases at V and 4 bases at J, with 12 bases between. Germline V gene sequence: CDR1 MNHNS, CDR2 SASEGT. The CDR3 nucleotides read TGTGCCAGCAGTGAGATTAGAGGATCCTATGGCTACACCTTC. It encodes CASSEIRGSYGYTF.

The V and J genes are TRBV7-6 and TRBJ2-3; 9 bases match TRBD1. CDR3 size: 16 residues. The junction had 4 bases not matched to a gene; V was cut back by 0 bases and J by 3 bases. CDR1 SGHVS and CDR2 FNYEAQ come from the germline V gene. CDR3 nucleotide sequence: TGTGCCAGCAGCTTAGCGGGACAGGGTTTGACAGATACGCAGTATTTT. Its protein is CASSLAGQGLTDTQYF. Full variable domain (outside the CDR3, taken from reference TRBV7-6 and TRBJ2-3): GAGVSQSPRYKVTKRGQDVALRCDPISGHVSLYWYRQALGQGPEFLTYFNYEAQQDKSGLPNDRFSAERPEGSISTLTIQRTEQRDSAMYRCASSLAGQGLTDTQYFGPGTRLTVL.

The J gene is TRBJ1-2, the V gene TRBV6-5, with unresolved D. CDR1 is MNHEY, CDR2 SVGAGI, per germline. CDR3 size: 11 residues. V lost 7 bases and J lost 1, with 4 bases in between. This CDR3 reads CASKLNYGYTF. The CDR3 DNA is TGTGCCAGCAAGCTTAACTATGGCTACACCTTC.